This T cell receptor beta chain is drawn from a study of PD-1 blockade in classical Hodgkin lymphoma. General study findings and limits: Some patients started nivolumab under 1 year after ASCT, and they were excluded. Researchers reported that CD4+ TCR diversity, though not CD8+, rose significantly by C4D1.

As regards this clone: Its specificity is unknown.

The method was immunoSEQ multiplex PCR; TCRdb's version includes in-frame clones alone and lacks a portion of them. The repertoire consists of 41,000 or so clones, with nearly 70% occurring once and the leading ten covering over 2%. The time point: cycle 4 day 1 (C4D1), after 6 weeks of nivolumab. Every single patient, without exception, relapsed after autologous stem cell transplantation, and brentuximab vedotin exposure varied. The origin of this receptor is a human donor with classical Hodgkin lymphoma. This material consisted of peripheral blood mononuclear cells (PBMCs), taken before the fourth cycle of nivolumab.

The CDR3 spells CASSSDYGYTF. The CDR3 DNA reads as TGTGCCAGCAGCTCAGACTATGGCTACACCTTC. The rearrangement joins TRBV7-9 to TRBJ1-2; D uncertain. Germline V lookup: CDR1 SEHNR, CDR2 FQNEAQ (reference sequence). V gave up 4 bases and J gave up 3 bases, with 3 bases separating them. The CDR3 is 11 amino acids.